What follows are 22 T cell receptor beta chains derived from one specimen sequenced in a study of blood T cell repertoires in COVID-19. Produced via immunoSEQ multiplex PCR; TCRdb's table is partial and in-frame only. Of some 250,000 clones in the sample, 70% to 75% are singletons; the top ten hold about 3.5%. The sample consisted of peripheral blood. Receptor source: a woman older than 75 with acute or convalescent COVID-19.

This clone was observed a handful of times. The chain is built from TRBV30 and TRBJ1-5; no definite D call. Deletions cut 2 bases from V and 5 bases from J, with 10 bases between. This CDR3 has 13 amino acids. Germline loops: CDR1 GTSNPN, CDR2 SVGIG (reference sequence). The CDR3 loop reads CAWSPAADQPQHF. In nucleotides, the CDR3 is TGTGCCTGGAGTCCGGCGGCGGATCAGCCCCAGCATTTT.

This chain joins TRBV27 and TRBJ2-1; weak D call: TRBD1 (7 bases). V gave up 4 bases and J gave up 5 bases, with 21 bases separating them. This CDR3 has 17 residues. CDR1 and CDR2 (germline): MNHEY, SMNVEV (reference sequence). As DNA, the CDR3 is TGTGCCAGCAGTTATCGGACTACCGGGACAGCAAACAATGAGCAGTTCTTC. Translating gives CASSYRTTGTANNEQFF.

The gene calls are TRBV6-5 and TRBJ1-6, with TRBD1 identical over 9 bases. CDR1 and CDR2 (germline): MNHEY, SVGAGI. Trimming removed 6 bases from V and 7 bases from J; junction bases left unmatched: 7. The CDR3 is 15 residues long. CDR3 bases: TGTGCCAGCAGCCCCCAGGACAGGGGAAATTCACCCCTCCACTTT. Translation: CASSPQDRGNSPLHF.

The chain is built from TRBV30 and TRBJ1-2, with TRBD1 matching 8 bases. The germline V gene has CDR1 GTSNPN and CDR2 SVGIG (reference sequence). The junction had 6 bases not matched to a gene; V was cut back by 0 bases and J by 6 bases. The CDR3 is 14 residues long. The CDR3 sequence is CAWSVSSGGHGYTF. CDR3 sequence (DNA): TGTGCCTGGAGTGTATCTTCAGGGGGCCATGGCTACACCTTC.

The chain couples TRBV5-4 to TRBJ2-1; 8 bases match TRBD2. The V and J ends lost 1 base and 0 bases, in that order; junction bases with no gene match: 0. The germline CDR1 and CDR2 sequences are SGHNT and YYREEE (reference sequence). The CDR3 spans 15 residues. The CDR3 loop reads CASSLTSGSYNEQFF. The CDR3 DNA sequence: TGTGCCAGCAGCTTGACTAGCGGCTCCTACAATGAGCAGTTCTTC.

The gene calls are TRBV19 and TRBJ2-7; 8 nucleotides align to TRBD1. The ends lost 4 bases at V and 0 bases at J; junction bases unmatched: 5. The CDR3 covers 15 residues. The germline CDR1 and CDR2 sequences are LNHDA and SQIVND (reference sequence). The CDR3 DNA sequence: TGTGCCAGTAGTAAGGGACAGGCGAGCTCCTACGAGCAGTACTTC. Its protein is CASSKGQASSYEQYF.

This clone was picked up a small number of times. The J gene is TRBJ2-1, the V gene TRBV7-9; no clear D gene. Trimming shortened V by 1 base and J by 8 bases, and 9 bases separated the two germline ends. Germline V lookup: CDR1 SEHNR, CDR2 FQNEAQ (reference sequence). The CDR3 contains 13 residues. CDR3 sequence: CASSLGLLDEQFF. The DNA for the CDR3 is TGTGCCAGCAGCTTAGGGCTTCTCGATGAGCAGTTCTTC. The complete variable domain, with remaining parts taken from reference TRBV7-9 and TRBJ2-1, reads DTGVSQNPRHKITKRGQNVTFRCDPISEHNRLYWYRQTLGQGPEFLTYFQNEAQLEKSRLLSDRFSAERPKGSFSTLEIQRTEQGDSAMYLCASSLGLLDEQFFGPGTRLTVL.

The chain couples TRBV19 to TRBJ2-3, with 9 bases lining up with TRBD2. Germline V gene data show CDR1 as LNHDA and CDR2 as SQIVND (reference sequence). The junction had 6 bases not matched to a gene; V was cut back by 7 bases and J by 1 base. The CDR3 has 15 amino acids. The CDR3 reads CASNAGGLGTDTQYF. The CDR3 region has the DNA TGTGCCAGTAATGCGGGAGGGCTAGGCACAGATACGCAGTATTTT.

This clone has a handful of counts. This chain uses TRBV18 with TRBJ2-5; 8 bases are shared with TRBD1. The CDR3 runs to 14 residues. V lost 2 bases, J lost 5 bases, and 4 bases stayed unmatched. Looked up from germline, CDR1 is KGHSH and CDR2 is LQKENI. The CDR3 sequence is CASSPFTGGETQYF. Here the CDR3 DNA reads TGTGCCAGCTCACCATTCACAGGGGGGGAGACCCAGTACTTC. Full variable domain (outside the CDR3, taken from reference TRBV18 and TRBJ2-5): NAGVMQNPRHLVRRRGQEARLRCSPMKGHSHVYWYRQLPEEGLKFMVYLQKENIIDESGMPKERFSAEFPKEGPSILRIQQVVRGDSAAYFCASSPFTGGETQYFGPGTRLLVL.

This chain connects TRBV5-4 to TRBJ1-2; D gene unclear. In germline, CDR1 is SGHNT, CDR2 YYREEE (reference sequence). CDR3 length equals 14 residues. V lost 2 bases and J 4 bases, leaving 12 bases between the germline ends. DNA of the CDR3: TGTGCCAGCAGCTTCACCGGGGAGCGCTATGGCTACACCTTC. This sequence encodes CASSFTGERYGYTF.

The CDR3 nucleotides read TGTGCCAGCTCACCCCTGACCTCGGGAGGTGAGCAGTTCTTC. Amino acid sequence: CASSPLTSGGEQFF. The rearrangement uses TRBV18 and TRBJ2-1; 7 bases align to TRBD2. The CDR3 runs to 14 residues. Trimming took 3 bases from V and 9 from J; bases not matched to a gene: 8. Germline lookup yields CDR1 KGHSH and CDR2 LQKENI.

This clone occurred once. The chain recombines TRBV3-1 (or the pseudogene TRBV3-2) with TRBJ1-2; maybe TRBD1 (5 bases). V gave up 6 bases and J gave up 8 bases, with 16 bases separating them. Germline V gene sequence: CDR1 LGHDT, CDR2 YNNKEL (reference sequence). The CDR3 sequence is 13 residues long. The CDR3 loop reads CASSSSGGGGYTF. For the CDR3, the DNA is TGTGCCAGCAGTTCCTCGGGGGGAGGCGGCTACACCTTC.

On this clone: The sample holds other DNA sequences that translate to the same CDR3. V is TRBV9 and J is TRBJ2-3, with TRBD2 matching 12 bases. This CDR3 has 17 amino acids. With V trimmed by 2 bases and J by 2 bases, 6 bases remained unmatched. CDR1 SGDLS and CDR2 YYNGEE come from the germline V gene. CDR3 DNA sequence: TGTGCCAGCAGCGTGGGGCTAGCGGGGGGGAACACAGATACGCAGTATTTT. Protein sequence: CASSVGLAGGNTDTQYF. The whole variable domain, filled in from reference TRBV9 and TRBJ2-3, reads DSGVTQTPKHLITATGQRVTLRCSPRSGDLSVYWYQQSLDQGLQFLIQYYNGEERAKGNILERFSAQQFPDLHSELNLSSLELGDSALYFCASSVGLAGGNTDTQYFGPGTRLTVL.

The rearrangement joins TRBV10-3 to TRBJ2-5; 9 bases map to TRBD1. The germline CDR1 and CDR2 sequences are ENHRY and SYGVKD. V lost 1 base, J lost 2 bases, and 8 bases stayed unmatched. The length of the CDR3 is 17 residues. Here the CDR3 DNA reads TGTGCCATCAGTGAGTATGGACAGGGGACGTGGCAAGAGACCCAGTACTTC. Translated, it gives CAISEYGQGTWQETQYF.

The CDR3 is CASSPQGQVSGNTIYF. The DNA of the CDR3 is TGTGCCAGCTCACCTCAGGGACAGGTCTCTGGAAACACCATATATTTT. This chain links TRBV18 with TRBJ1-3; 8 positions agree with TRBD1. Per germline, CDR1 KGHSH and CDR2 LQKENI. The CDR3 sequence is 16 residues long. Trimming cost V 3 bases and J 0 bases; bases outside gene matches: 4.

This rearrangement joins TRBV18 to TRBJ2-7, with D possibly being TRBD1 (6 bases). Germline values: CDR1 KGHSH, CDR2 LQKENI. CDR3 size: 14 residues. V lost 3 bases and J lost 3, with 12 bases in between. In DNA, the CDR3 is TGTGCCAGCTCACCGTTGGACAGAAGCTACGAGCAGTACTTC. This codes for CASSPLDRSYEQYF.

This clone was seen a handful of times. This chain links TRBV24-1 with TRBJ2-1; 8 bases map to TRBD2. In germline, CDR1 is KGHDR, CDR2 SFDVKD. The length of the CDR3 is 13 residues. V lost 9 bases, J lost 6 bases, and 6 bases stayed unmatched. CDR3 sequence (DNA): TGTGCCACCGGGACTAGGAGCATCAATGAGCAGTTCTTC. Translating it yields CATGTRSINEQFF.

The chain combines TRBV2 with TRBJ2-1; no clear D. Germline V gene sequence: CDR1 SNHLY, CDR2 FYNNEI. V was pared by 2 bases and J by 9 bases, with 14 bases between. The CDR3 runs to 14 residues. CDR3: CASSESSGSPEQFF. The CDR3 bases are TGTGCCAGCAGTGAAAGTTCGGGTAGTCCTGAGCAGTTCTTC.

The rearrangement links TRBV6-5 to TRBJ2-4; 10 bases are shared with TRBD2. V lost 6 bases to trimming and J lost 8 bases; unmatched junction nucleotides: 7. Germline V CDR1 and CDR2: MNHEY, SVGAGI. The CDR3 covers 14 residues. The CDR3 spells CASSLAGAGYIQYF. The CDR3 DNA reads as TGTGCCAGCAGCCTAGCGGGAGCGGGGTACATTCAGTACTTC.

The chain couples TRBV6-5 to TRBJ1-4; 8 nucleotides match TRBD1. CDR3 length: 16 residues. V trimming: 0 bases; J trimming: 7 bases; junction bases outside the gene matches: 7. The germline CDR1 and CDR2 sequences are MNHEY and SVGAGI. CDR3 region: CASSYSGTGGGEKLFF. In DNA form, the CDR3 reads TGTGCCAGCAGTTACTCGGGAACAGGGGGAGGTGAAAAACTGTTTTTT.

The chain links TRBV7-9 to TRBJ2-2; D is perhaps TRBD1 (6 bases). V lost 10 bases and J 1 base, leaving 25 bases between the germline ends. The CDR3 covers 18 residues. Per germline, CDR1 SEHNR and CDR2 FQNEAQ (reference sequence). CDR3 residues: CATSLRGQATLNTGELFF. CDR3 nucleotides: TGTGCCACCTCTTTGAGGGGACAAGCTACCTTGAACACCGGGGAGCTGTTTTTT.

This chain uses TRBV5-6 with TRBJ2-1, with 15 positions matching TRBD2. The germline CDR1 and CDR2 sequences are SGHDT and YYEEEE. This CDR3 has 16 residues. Losses at the gene ends were 2 bases for V and 7 bases for J; bases not matched to a gene: 4. The CDR3 region has the DNA TGTGCCAGCAGCTTTGGACTAGCGGGAGGGAGGAATGAGCAGTTCTTC. This translates into CASSFGLAGGRNEQFF.